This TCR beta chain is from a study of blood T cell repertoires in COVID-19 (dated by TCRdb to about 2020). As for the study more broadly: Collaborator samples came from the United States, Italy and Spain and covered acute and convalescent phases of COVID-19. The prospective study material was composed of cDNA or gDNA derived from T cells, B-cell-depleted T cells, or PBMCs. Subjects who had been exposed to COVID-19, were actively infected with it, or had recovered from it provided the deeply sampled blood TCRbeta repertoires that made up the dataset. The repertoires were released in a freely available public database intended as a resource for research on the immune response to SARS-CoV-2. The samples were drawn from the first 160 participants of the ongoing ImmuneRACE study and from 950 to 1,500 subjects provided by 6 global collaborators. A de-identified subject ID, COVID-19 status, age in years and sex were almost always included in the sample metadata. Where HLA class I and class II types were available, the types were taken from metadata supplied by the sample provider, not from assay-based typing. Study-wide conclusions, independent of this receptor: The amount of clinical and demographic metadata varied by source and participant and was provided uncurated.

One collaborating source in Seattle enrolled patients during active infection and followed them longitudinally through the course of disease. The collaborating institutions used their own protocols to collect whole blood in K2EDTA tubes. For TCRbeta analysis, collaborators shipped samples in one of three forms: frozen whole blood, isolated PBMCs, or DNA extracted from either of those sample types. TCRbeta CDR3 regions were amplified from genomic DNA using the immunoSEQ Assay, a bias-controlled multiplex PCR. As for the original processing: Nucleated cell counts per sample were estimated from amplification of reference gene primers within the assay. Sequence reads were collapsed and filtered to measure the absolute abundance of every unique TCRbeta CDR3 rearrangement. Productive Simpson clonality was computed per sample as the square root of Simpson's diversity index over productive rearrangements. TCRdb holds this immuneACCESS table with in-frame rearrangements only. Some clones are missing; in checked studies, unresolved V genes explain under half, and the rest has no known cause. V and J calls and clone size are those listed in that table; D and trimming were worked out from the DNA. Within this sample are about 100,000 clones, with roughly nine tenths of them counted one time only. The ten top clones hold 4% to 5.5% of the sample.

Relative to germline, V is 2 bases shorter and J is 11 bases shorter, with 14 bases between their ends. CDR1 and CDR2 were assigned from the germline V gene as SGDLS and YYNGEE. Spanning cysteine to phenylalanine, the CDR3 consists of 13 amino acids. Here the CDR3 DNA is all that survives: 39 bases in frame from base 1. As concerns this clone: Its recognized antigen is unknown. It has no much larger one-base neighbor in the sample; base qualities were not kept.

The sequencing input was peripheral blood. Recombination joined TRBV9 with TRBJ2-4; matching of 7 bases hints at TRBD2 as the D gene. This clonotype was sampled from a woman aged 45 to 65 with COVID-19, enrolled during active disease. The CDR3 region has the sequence CASSVAQGGVQYF. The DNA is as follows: TGTGCCAGCAGCGTTGCCCAAGGGGGGGTTCAGTACTTC. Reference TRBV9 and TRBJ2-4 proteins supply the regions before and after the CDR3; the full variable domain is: DSGVTQTPKHLITATGQRVTLRCSPRSGDLSVYWYQQSLDQGLQFLIQYYNGEERAKGNILERFSAQQFPDLHSELNLSSLELGDSALYFCASSVAQGGVQYFGAGTRLSVL.